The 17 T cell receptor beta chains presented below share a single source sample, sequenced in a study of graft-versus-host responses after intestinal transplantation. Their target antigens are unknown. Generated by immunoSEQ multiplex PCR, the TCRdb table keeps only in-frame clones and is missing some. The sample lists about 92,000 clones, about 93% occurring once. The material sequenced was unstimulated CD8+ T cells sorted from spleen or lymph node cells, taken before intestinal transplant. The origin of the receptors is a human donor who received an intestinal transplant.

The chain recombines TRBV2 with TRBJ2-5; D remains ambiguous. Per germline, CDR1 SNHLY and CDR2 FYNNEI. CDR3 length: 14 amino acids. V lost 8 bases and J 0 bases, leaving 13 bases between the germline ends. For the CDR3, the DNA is TGTGCCAGCCGAGTGATTTCGTACCAAGAGACCCAGTACTTC. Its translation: CASRVISYQETQYF.

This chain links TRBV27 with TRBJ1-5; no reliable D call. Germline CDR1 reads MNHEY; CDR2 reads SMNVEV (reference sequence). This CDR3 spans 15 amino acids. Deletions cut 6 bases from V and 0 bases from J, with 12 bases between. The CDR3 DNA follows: TGTGCCAGCAGCGTCGACTTCTATAGCAATCAGCCCCAGCATTTT. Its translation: CASSVDFYSNQPQHF.

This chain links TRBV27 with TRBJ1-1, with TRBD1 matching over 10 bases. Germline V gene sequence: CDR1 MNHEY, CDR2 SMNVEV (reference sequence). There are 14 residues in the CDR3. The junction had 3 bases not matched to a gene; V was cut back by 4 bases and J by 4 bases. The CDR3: CASSYWTGGTEAFF. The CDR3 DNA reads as TGTGCCAGCAGTTACTGGACAGGGGGCACTGAAGCTTTCTTT.

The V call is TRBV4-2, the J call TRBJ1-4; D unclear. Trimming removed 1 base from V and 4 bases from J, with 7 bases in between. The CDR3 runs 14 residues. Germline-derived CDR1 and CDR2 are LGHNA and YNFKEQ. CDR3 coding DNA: TGTGCCAGCAGCCAAGTAGGATTTAATGAAAAACTGTTTTTT. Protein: CASSQVGFNEKLFF.

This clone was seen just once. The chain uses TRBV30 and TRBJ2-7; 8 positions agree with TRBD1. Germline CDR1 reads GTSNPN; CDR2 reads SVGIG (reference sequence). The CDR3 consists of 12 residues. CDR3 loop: CAQGQASYEQYF. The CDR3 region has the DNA TGTGCGCAGGGACAGGCTTCCTACGAGCAGTACTTC.

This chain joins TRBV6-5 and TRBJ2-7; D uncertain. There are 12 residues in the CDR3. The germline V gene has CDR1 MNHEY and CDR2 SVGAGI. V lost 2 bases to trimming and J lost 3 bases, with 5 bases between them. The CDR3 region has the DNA TGTGCCAGCAGTTACGAAGACTACGAGCAGTACTTC. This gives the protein CASSYEDYEQYF.

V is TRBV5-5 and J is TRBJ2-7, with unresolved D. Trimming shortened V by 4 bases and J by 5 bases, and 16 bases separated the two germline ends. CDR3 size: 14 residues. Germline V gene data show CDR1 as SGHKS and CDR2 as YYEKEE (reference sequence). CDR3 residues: CASSLLLGNDEQYF. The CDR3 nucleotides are TGTGCCAGCAGCCTACTGCTAGGGAACGACGAGCAGTACTTC.

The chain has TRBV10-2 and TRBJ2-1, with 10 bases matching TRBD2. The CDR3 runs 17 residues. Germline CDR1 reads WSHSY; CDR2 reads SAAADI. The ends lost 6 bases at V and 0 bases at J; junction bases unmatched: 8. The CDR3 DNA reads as TGCGCCAGCAGCGCGGGACTAGCGAGAAGCTCCTACAATGAGCAGTTCTTC. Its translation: CASSAGLARSSYNEQFF.

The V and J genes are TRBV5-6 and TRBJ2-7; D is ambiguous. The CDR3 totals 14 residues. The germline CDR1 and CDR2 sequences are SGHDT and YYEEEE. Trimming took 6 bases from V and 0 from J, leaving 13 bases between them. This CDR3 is CASIQYSPSYEQYF. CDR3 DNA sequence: TGTGCCAGCATCCAGTATAGTCCCTCCTACGAGCAGTACTTC.

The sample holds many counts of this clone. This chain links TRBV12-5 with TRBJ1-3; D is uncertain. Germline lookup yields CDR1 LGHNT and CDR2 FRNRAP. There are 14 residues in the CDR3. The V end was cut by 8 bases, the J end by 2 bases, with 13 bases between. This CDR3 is CASRVEGPGNTIYF. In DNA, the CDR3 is TGTGCTAGTAGGGTAGAGGGCCCTGGAAACACCATATATTTT. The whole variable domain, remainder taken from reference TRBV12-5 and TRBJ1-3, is DARVTQTPRHKVTEMGQEVTMRCQPILGHNTVFWYRQTMMQGLELLAYFRNRAPLDDSGMPKDRFSAEMPDATLATLKIQPSEPRDSAVYFCASRVEGPGNTIYFGEGSWLTVV.

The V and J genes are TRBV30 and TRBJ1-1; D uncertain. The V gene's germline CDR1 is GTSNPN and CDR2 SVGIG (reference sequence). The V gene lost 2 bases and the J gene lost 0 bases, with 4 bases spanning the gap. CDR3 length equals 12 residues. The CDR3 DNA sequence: TGTGCCTGGAGTTTCTTGAACACTGAAGCTTTCTTT. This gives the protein CAWSFLNTEAFF.

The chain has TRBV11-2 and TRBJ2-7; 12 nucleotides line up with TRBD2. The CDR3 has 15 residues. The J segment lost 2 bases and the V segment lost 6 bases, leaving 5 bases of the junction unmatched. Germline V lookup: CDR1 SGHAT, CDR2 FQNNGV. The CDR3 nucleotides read TGTGCCAGCAGGTCGCTAGCGGGAGGGCCCTACGAGCAGTACTTC. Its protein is CASRSLAGGPYEQYF. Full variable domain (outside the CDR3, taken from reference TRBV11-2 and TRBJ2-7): EAGVAQSPRYKIIEKRQSVAFWCNPISGHATLYWYQQILGQGPKLLIQFQNNGVVDDSQLPKDRFSAERLKGVDSTLKIQPAKLEDSAVYLCASRSLAGGPYEQYFGPGTRLTVT.

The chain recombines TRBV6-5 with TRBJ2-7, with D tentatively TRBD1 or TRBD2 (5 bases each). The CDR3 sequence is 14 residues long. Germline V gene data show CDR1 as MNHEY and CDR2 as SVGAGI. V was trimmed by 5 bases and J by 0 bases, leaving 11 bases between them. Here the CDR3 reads CASSAGAYSYEQYF. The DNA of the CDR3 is TGTGCCAGCAGTGCCGGGGCCTACTCCTACGAGCAGTACTTC.

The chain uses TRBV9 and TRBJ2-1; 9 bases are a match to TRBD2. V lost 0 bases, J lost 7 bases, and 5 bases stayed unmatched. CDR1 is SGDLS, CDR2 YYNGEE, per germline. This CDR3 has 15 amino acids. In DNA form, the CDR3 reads TGTGCCAGCAGCGTAGTTAGCGGGAGAGATAATGAGCAGTTCTTC. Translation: CASSVVSGRDNEQFF.

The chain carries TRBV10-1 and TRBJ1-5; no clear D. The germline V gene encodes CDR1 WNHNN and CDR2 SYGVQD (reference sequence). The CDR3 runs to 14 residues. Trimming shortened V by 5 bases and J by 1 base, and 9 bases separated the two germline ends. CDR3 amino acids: CASSITGSNQPQHF. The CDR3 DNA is TGCGCCAGCAGTATTACTGGGAGCAATCAGCCCCAGCATTTT.

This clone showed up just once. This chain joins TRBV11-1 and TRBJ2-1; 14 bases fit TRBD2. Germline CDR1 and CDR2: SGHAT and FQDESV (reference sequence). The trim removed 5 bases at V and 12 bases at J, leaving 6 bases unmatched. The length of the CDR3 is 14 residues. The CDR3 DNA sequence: TGTGCCAGCAGCCCTCCCGGGACTAGCGGGGGGCAGTTCTTC. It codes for CASSPPGTSGGQFF.

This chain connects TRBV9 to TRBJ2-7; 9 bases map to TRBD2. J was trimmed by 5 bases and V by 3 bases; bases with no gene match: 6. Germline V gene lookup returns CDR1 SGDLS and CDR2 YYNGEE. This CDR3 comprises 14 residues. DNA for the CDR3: TGTGCCAGCAGCGCCGGGACTAGCAGACACGAGCAGTACTTC. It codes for CASSAGTSRHEQYF.